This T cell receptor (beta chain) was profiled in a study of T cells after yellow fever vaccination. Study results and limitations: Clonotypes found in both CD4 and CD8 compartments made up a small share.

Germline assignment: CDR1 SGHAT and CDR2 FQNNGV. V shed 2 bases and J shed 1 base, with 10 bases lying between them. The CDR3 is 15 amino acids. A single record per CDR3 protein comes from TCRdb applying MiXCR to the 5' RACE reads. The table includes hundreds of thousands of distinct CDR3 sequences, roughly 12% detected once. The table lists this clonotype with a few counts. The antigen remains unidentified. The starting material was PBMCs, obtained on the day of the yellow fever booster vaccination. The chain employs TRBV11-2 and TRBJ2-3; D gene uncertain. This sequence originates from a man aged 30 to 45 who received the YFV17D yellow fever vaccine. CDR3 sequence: CASSLTLYRTDTQYF. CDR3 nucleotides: TGTGCCAGCAGCTTAACTTTGTACCGCACAGATACGCAGTATTTT.